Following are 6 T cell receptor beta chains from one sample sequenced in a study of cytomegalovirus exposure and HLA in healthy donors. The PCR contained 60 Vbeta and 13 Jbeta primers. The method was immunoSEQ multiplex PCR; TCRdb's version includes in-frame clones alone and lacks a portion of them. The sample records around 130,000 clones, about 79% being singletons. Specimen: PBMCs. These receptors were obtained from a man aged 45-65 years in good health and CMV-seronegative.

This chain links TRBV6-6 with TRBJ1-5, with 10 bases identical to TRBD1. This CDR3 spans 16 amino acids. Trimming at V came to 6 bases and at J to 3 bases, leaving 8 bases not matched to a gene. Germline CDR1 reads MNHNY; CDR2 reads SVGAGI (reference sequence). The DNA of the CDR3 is TGTGCCAGCAGAGATCAGGGACAGGGGATCAATCAGCCCCAGCATTTT. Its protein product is CASRDQGQGINQPQHF.

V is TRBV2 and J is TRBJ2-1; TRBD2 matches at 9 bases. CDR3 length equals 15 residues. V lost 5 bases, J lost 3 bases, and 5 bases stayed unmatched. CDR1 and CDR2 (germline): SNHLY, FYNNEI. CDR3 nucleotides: TGTGCCAGCAGTCGAAGCGGGGGGAGCTACAATGAGCAGTTCTTC. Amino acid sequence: CASSRSGGSYNEQFF.

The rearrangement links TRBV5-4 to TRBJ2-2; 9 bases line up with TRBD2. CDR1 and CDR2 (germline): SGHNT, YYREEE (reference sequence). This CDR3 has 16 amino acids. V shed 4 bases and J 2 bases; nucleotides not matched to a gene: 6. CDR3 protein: CASSTRTSENTGELFF. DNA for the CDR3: TGTGCCAGCAGCACGAGGACTAGCGAAAACACCGGGGAGCTGTTTTTT.

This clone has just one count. CDR3 nucleotides: TGTGCCAGCAGCGTAACTAGCGGGGGAGCCTTAAATGAGCAGTTCTTC. Amino acids: CASSVTSGGALNEQFF. J is TRBJ2-1 and V is TRBV7-9; 11 bases match TRBD2. Looked up from germline, CDR1 is SEHNR and CDR2 is FQNEAQ (reference sequence). There are 16 residues in the CDR3. J gave up 7 bases and V 5 bases, and 10 bases lay outside the gene matches.

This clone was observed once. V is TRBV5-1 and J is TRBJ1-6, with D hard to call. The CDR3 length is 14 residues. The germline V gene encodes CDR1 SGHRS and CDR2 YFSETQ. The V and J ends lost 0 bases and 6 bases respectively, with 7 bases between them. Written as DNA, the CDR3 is TGCGCCAGCAGCTTGGAGAGGGTTAATTCACCCCTCCACTTT. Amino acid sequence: CASSLERVNSPLHF.

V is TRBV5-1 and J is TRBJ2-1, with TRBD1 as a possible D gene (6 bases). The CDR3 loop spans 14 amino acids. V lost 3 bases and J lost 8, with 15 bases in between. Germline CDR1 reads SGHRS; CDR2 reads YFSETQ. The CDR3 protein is CASSSPQGSDEQFF. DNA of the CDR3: TGCGCCAGCAGCTCGCCACAGGGTTCGGATGAGCAGTTCTTC. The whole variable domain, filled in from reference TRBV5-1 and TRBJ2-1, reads KAGVTQTPRYLIKTRGQQVTLSCSPISGHRSVSWYQQTPGQGLQFLFEYFSETQRNKGNFPGRFSGRQFSNSRSEMNVSTLELGDSALYLCASSSPQGSDEQFFGPGTRLTVL.